The T cell receptor beta chain under discussion was sequenced for a study of lymphopenia after photon versus proton radiotherapy. V was pared by 4 bases and J by 6 bases, with 9 bases of the junction left unmatched. The V gene's germline CDR1 is LGHNA and CDR2 YSLEER. CDR3 length: 16 amino acids. TCRdb's copy holds only in-frame clones and misses some; the assay was immunoSEQ multiplex PCR. The data contain approximately 23,000 clones, roughly 90% of them seen just once; the ten biggest clones take up roughly 11%. The receptor was isolated from a man older than 75 with esophageal cancer. The chain couples TRBV4-3 to TRBJ1-2, with 12 bases fitting TRBD1. The specimen comprised peripheral blood, sampled from a patient treated with proton-based radiotherapy. As DNA, the CDR3 is TGCGCCAGCAGCCGGGCCCCGGGACAGGGGGCCGATGGCTACACCTTC. Residues: CASSRAPGQGADGYTF.